This T cell receptor (beta chain) was captured by sequencing in a study of T cells in localized non-small cell lung cancer. Method: immunoSEQ multiplex PCR; TCRdb's copy keeps in-frame clones and lacks some. The sample lists tens of thousands of clones, approximately 87% occurring once. Broader study findings: Only one tumor region was sequenced, so heterogeneity remains possible. Uninvolved adjacent lung had higher T cell clonality than tumor and all other tissues. Longer overall survival associated with higher blood T cell density; shorter survival with higher adjacent-lung clonality. Adjacent lung exhibited a median of around 60 among the 100 most abundant tumor clones.

CDR1 is DFQATT, CDR2 SNEGSKA, per germline (reference sequence). The CDR3 length is 11 residues. The germline V and J ends were trimmed by 6 bases and 4 bases, with 9 bases remaining between them. As concerns this clone: The antigen is undetermined.

This TCR was sampled from a woman between 40 and 69 years old with stage II squamous cell lung carcinoma. V usage is TRBV20-1 and J usage is TRBJ1-2; a weak D match, TRBD1 (5 bases). Sequences were derived from PBMCs, sampled before any cancer treatment. CDR3 protein: CSARASYGYTF. CDR3 sequence (DNA): TGCAGTGCCAGGGCCAGCTATGGCTACACCTTC.